Included here is one T cell receptor beta chain sequence, with context. These data come from a study of blood T cell repertoires in COVID-19. About the research overall: Samples taken during acute and convalescent COVID-19 were collected in the United States, Italy and Spain. PBMCs, B-cell-depleted T cells, or T cells were the source of the cDNA or gDNA that made up the material.

In the original workflow: Researchers report that nucleated cell counts were estimated from reference gene primer amplification. Using immunoSEQ multiplex PCR, the repertoire was profiled, and TCRdb retains in-frame clones only, with some absent. The DNA was the basis for D and trimming; V, J and clone size are from that table. The sample records 100,000 to 150,000 clones, about 74% being singletons. The germline CDR1 and CDR2 sequences are LGHNA and YNFKEQ. The CDR3 contains 14 residues. V was trimmed by 4 bases and J by 7 bases, leaving 13 bases between them. Sequenced sample: peripheral blood. The TCR originated in a man between 60 and 70 years old with acute or convalescent COVID-19. The V call is TRBV4-2, the J call TRBJ1-4; a possible D gene is TRBD1 (6 bases). The DNA for the CDR3 is TGTGCCAGCAGCCTCCGGACAGATAGTGAAAAACTGTTTTTT. Translated: CASSLRTDSEKLFF.